This T cell receptor beta chain was sequenced for a study of neurological immune-mediated disorders. Study-wide results and caveats: Among 34 multiple sclerosis patients, phylogenetic grouping put the repertoires of 18 into a single related-CDR3 cluster, a possible signature.

CDR1 is SGHNT, CDR2 YYREEE, per germline (reference sequence). The CDR3 length is 13 residues. The germline V and J ends were trimmed by 0 bases and 5 bases, with 9 bases remaining between them. The table lists this clonotype with many counts. Antigen: not known. Every sequencing run drew on 15-18 subjects and yielded over 180 million TCR-beta sequences. TCRdb itself ran the 5' RACE reads through MiXCR, one entry per CDR3 protein. The data show about 80,000 distinct CDR3 sequences, with around 4.6% seen just once and 2.2% held by the top ten. The clonotype was recovered from a woman in her thirties with multiple sclerosis. The chain links TRBV5-4 to TRBJ2-7; D is unresolved. The sequenced material came from PBMCs. In DNA, the CDR3 is TGTGCCAGCAGCTTGGAACAGTCTGACGAGCAGTACTTC. Translated: CASSLEQSDEQYF.